These 32 T cell receptor beta chains were sequenced from one sample in a study of blood T cell repertoires in COVID-19. The method was immunoSEQ multiplex PCR; TCRdb's version includes in-frame clones alone and lacks a portion of them. Of about 470,000 clones listed, about 90% are singletons. Sequenced material: PBMCs or T cells enriched from blood (not recorded which). The source of these receptors is a woman between 18 and 29 years old who had recovered from COVID-19.

This clone was seen at least ten times. The rearrangement joins TRBV20-1 to TRBJ1-4; 8 nucleotides match TRBD1. CDR3 length: 14 residues. Trimming cost V 3 bases and J 7 bases; bases outside gene matches: 7. CDR1 and CDR2 (germline): DFQATT, SNEGSKA (reference sequence). The CDR3 reads CSASQGAISEKLFF. CDR3 DNA: TGCAGTGCTAGTCAGGGGGCAATCAGTGAAAAACTGTTTTTT.

CDR3 protein: CAWRQGTSSYEQYF. The CDR3 DNA follows: TGTGCCTGGAGACAGGGGACTAGCTCCTACGAGCAGTACTTC. The V call is TRBV30, the J call TRBJ2-7, with D possibly being TRBD2 (8 bases). Trimming took off 3 bases at V and 0 bases at J, with 12 bases between the two ends. Looked up from germline, CDR1 is GTSNPN and CDR2 is SVGIG (reference sequence). This CDR3 region has 14 residues. Full variable domain (remainder filled in from reference TRBV30 and TRBJ2-7): SQTIHQWPATLVQPVGSPLSLECTVEGTSNPNLYWYRQAAGRGLQLLFYSVGIGQISSEVPQNLSASRPQDRQFILSSKKLLLSDSGFYLCAWRQGTSSYEQYFGPGTRLTVT.

This clone has just one count. This chain connects TRBV2 to TRBJ1-5; TRBD1 aligns across 7 bases. Germline CDR1 and CDR2: SNHLY and FYNNEI. V shed 5 bases and J 1 base; nucleotides not matched to a gene: 5. This CDR3 is built from 15 residues. The CDR3 bases are TGTGCCAGCAGTTCTGACAGGGAAAGCAATCAGCCCCAGCATTTT. The encoded protein is CASSSDRESNQPQHF.

This chain joins TRBV21-1 and TRBJ2-1; TRBD2, the D gene given by the table, was not confirmed from the DNA. TRBV21-1 is given as a pseudogene. The CDR3 runs 15 residues. The CDR3 DNA reads as TGTGCCAGCAGCAAAGATAGGGACCTGGGAGGTTGGCAGTTCTTC. Translation gives CASSKDRDLGGWQFF.

V usage is TRBV4-2 and J usage is TRBJ1-5; 8 bases align to TRBD1. V lost 0 bases, J lost 5 bases, and 6 bases stayed unmatched. This CDR3 contains 16 residues. Germline CDR1 and CDR2: LGHNA and YNFKEQ. Written as DNA, the CDR3 is TGTGCCAGCAGCCAAGAAGTTGGACAGGGAGATCAGCCCCAGCATTTT. Residues: CASSQEVGQGDQPQHF.

The rearrangement uses TRBV11-2 and TRBJ2-2; 7 nucleotides match TRBD1. Germline lookup yields CDR1 SGHAT and CDR2 FQNNGV. The CDR3 sequence is 17 residues long. The junction had 9 bases not matched to a gene; V was cut back by 2 bases and J by 3 bases. Here the CDR3 DNA reads TGTGCCAGCAGCTTAAGCAGGACAGGAATTTACACCGGGGAGCTGTTTTTT. As protein: CASSLSRTGIYTGELFF.

The chain joins TRBV12-3 or TRBV12-4 to TRBJ1-2, with unresolved D. This CDR3 region has 13 residues. Trimming took 5 bases from V and 3 from J, leaving 10 bases between them. CDR3 region: CASSLSRDYGYTF. CDR3 in DNA: TGTGCCAGCAGTCTAAGCCGGGACTATGGCTACACCTTC.

The chain links TRBV15 to TRBJ1-2, with 7 bases aligning to TRBD1. Trimming at V came to 1 base and at J to 4 bases, leaving 6 bases not matched to a gene. This CDR3 comprises 15 residues. Germline V lookup: CDR1 LNHNV, CDR2 YYDKDF (reference sequence). CDR3: CATSRARGPSYGYTF. CDR3 coding DNA: TGTGCCACCAGCAGAGCAAGGGGGCCCAGCTATGGCTACACCTTC.

The chain combines TRBV27 with TRBJ1-4, with 8 bases aligning to TRBD1. The V gene's germline CDR1 is MNHEY and CDR2 SMNVEV (reference sequence). There are 15 residues in the CDR3. V lost 3 bases, J lost 6 bases, and 6 bases stayed unmatched. The CDR3 protein is CASSLSQDRDEKLFF. Here the CDR3 DNA reads TGTGCCAGCAGTTTGTCCCAGGACAGGGATGAAAAACTGTTTTTT.

The J gene is TRBJ1-4, the V gene TRBV6-5; D possibly corresponds to TRBD1 (5 bases). CDR1 and CDR2 from the germline V gene are MNHEY and SVGAGI. Trimming cost V 5 bases and J 8 bases, with 15 bases left between them. This CDR3 has 14 amino acids. The CDR3 DNA sequence: TGTGCCAGCAGTCCGGGGGATGGGAGGGAAAAACTGTTTTTT. This sequence encodes CASSPGDGREKLFF.

V is TRBV19 and J is TRBJ1-5; a possible D gene is TRBD1 (6 bases). Germline assignment: CDR1 LNHDA and CDR2 SQIVND (reference sequence). V was shortened by 6 bases and J by 5 bases, with 11 bases between the two germline ends. This CDR3 spans 13 amino acids. DNA of the CDR3: TGTGCCAGTAGGGGGGCCGGAGATCAGCCCCAGCATTTT. This translates into CASRGAGDQPQHF.

The gene calls are TRBV14 and TRBJ1-1; D might be TRBD1 (6 bases). From germline, CDR1 is SGHDN and CDR2 FVKESK. The CDR3 length is 16 residues. Between the trimmed V and J ends, which lost 0 bases and 0 bases, there was a span of 11 bases. CDR3 protein: CASSQEYREMNTEAFF. As DNA, the CDR3 is TGTGCCAGCAGCCAAGAGTACAGGGAAATGAACACTGAAGCTTTCTTT.

In this sample, this clone turned up once. The V gene is TRBV5-1, the J gene TRBJ1-1; 11 bases line up with TRBD1. CDR1 is SGHRS, CDR2 YFSETQ, per germline. V shed 4 bases and J 1 base; nucleotides not matched to a gene: 9. The CDR3 length is 17 residues. In nucleotides, the CDR3 is TGCGCCAGCAGCCCGGACAGGGGGCGAGAGGAGAACACTGAAGCTTTCTTT. The encoded protein is CASSPDRGREENTEAFF.

In its sample, this clone was seen once. The chain uses TRBV3-1 (or the pseudogene TRBV3-2) and TRBJ1-1; D possibly corresponds to TRBD1 (6 bases). CDR1 is LGHDT and CDR2 is YNNKEL in the germline V gene (reference sequence). The CDR3 is made up of 17 amino acids. V dropped 4 bases and J dropped 1 base, with 19 bases sitting between them. CDR3 amino acids: CASSLLGGRGANTEAFF. The CDR3 bases are TGTGCCAGCAGCCTCCTAGGGGGGCGGGGGGCGAACACTGAAGCTTTCTTT.

This chain connects TRBV10-1 to TRBJ1-1; 7 nucleotides line up with TRBD1. V shed 3 bases and J 5 bases; nucleotides not matched to a gene: 12. The CDR3 consists of 16 residues. CDR1 is WNHNN and CDR2 is SYGVQD in the germline V gene (reference sequence). CDR3 amino acids: CASSDHEVRGPTEAFF. The CDR3 DNA reads as TGCGCCAGCAGTGACCACGAGGTGAGGGGGCCAACTGAAGCTTTCTTT.

CDR3 coding DNA: TGTGCCAGTACGGGAGGGCGGCAGGAGACCCAGTACTTC. This codes for CASTGGRQETQYF. The chain links TRBV19 to TRBJ2-5; the match to TRBD2 covers 8 bases. Germline CDR1 LNHDA, CDR2 SQIVND (reference sequence). Germline trimming cut 7 bases from V and 5 bases from J; bases unmatched to any gene: 6. CDR3 length: 13 residues.

This clone was counted between two and nine times. This chain joins TRBV5-1 and TRBJ2-7; TRBD1 is a possible D gene (6 bases). The CDR3 length is 13 residues. The germline V gene encodes CDR1 SGHRS and CDR2 YFSETQ. Trimming took 0 bases from V and 8 from J, leaving 12 bases between them. CDR3 sequence: CASSLELGTQQYF. CDR3 DNA: TGCGCCAGCAGCTTGGAGTTAGGGACACAGCAGTACTTC.

This clone has just one count. The chain joins TRBV5-6 to TRBJ2-5, with a weak D call TRBD2 (5 bases). Germline V gene data show CDR1 as SGHDT and CDR2 as YYEEEE. The ends were cut back, 3 bases at V and 2 bases at J, with 14 bases in the middle. The CDR3 spans 15 residues. CDR3 DNA sequence: TGTGCCAGCAGCTCCGGGAACTTCCTGCAAGAGACCCAGTACTTC. This gives the protein CASSSGNFLQETQYF.

Points on this clone: The identical CDR3 is also encoded by other nucleotide sequences in the sample. V is TRBV5-1 and J is TRBJ2-7; 7 bases match TRBD1. In germline, CDR1 is SGHRS, CDR2 YFSETQ. V dropped 4 bases and J dropped 2; count of bases not matched to a gene: 9. There are 15 residues in the CDR3. The CDR3 spells CASSLQTGSTYEQYF. The CDR3 DNA reads TGCGCCAGCAGCCTACAGACAGGGTCTACCTACGAGCAGTACTTC.

The chain's CDR3 is CASSDEFVNSPLHF. The CDR3 bases are TGTGCCAGCAGTGACGAGTTTGTTAATTCACCCCTCCACTTT. The V gene is TRBV25-1, the J gene TRBJ1-6; D unresolved. V gave up 3 bases and J gave up 6 bases, with 9 bases separating them. This CDR3 has 14 residues. The germline CDR1 and CDR2 sequences are MGHDK and SYGVNS.

This clone was detected once. CDR3 in DNA: TGTGCCAGCAGTTCCAGACTAGCGGGGGGCCCCCCTGGCGGCAATGAGCAGTTCTTC. Translation gives CASSSRLAGGPPGGNEQFF. V gene TRBV7-8 combines with J gene TRBJ2-1; the match to TRBD2 covers 13 bases. The germline V gene encodes CDR1 SGHVS and CDR2 FQNEAQ. V shed 6 bases and J 6 bases; nucleotides not matched to a gene: 17. The CDR3 is 19 residues long. Using reference TRBV7-8 and TRBJ2-1 for the parts outside the CDR3, the full variable domain is GAGVSQSPRYKVAKRGQDVALRCDPISGHVSLFWYQQALGQGPEFLTYFQNEAQLDKSGLPSDRFFAERPEGSVSTLKIQRTQQEDSAVYLCASSSRLAGGPPGGNEQFFGPGTRLTVL.

The chain employs TRBV10-3 and TRBJ2-7; tentatively, D is TRBD2 (7 bases). CDR3 size: 12 residues. Germline CDR1 is ENHRY and CDR2 is SYGVKD. Trimming took off 9 bases at V and 3 bases at J, with 12 bases between the two ends. CDR3 nucleotides: TGTGCCATATCCGGGGGGCTCTACGAGCAGTACTTC. Translation: CAISGGLYEQYF.

This sequence joins TRBV10-3 and TRBJ1-5, with D unclear. V was pared by 0 bases and J by 2 bases, with 11 bases between. The CDR3 is 16 amino acids. Germline V gives CDR1 ENHRY, CDR2 SYGVKD. As DNA, the CDR3 is TGTGCCATCAGTGAGTCGAGGATGATGGGCAATCAGCCCCAGCATTTT. Translating it yields CAISESRMMGNQPQHF.

This chain uses TRBV5-4 with TRBJ1-4; weak D call: TRBD1 (6 bases). V lost 4 bases and J lost 7, with 17 bases in between. CDR3 length: 15 residues. Germline CDR1 reads SGHNT; CDR2 reads YYREEE (reference sequence). CDR3 region: CASSGQGTVGEKLFF. The CDR3 DNA reads TGTGCCAGCAGCGGGCAGGGGACGGTCGGTGAAAAACTGTTTTTT.

This sequence joins TRBV5-1 and TRBJ2-1; 11 bases line up with TRBD2. CDR3 length equals 16 residues. The V and J ends lost 0 bases and 7 bases, in that order; junction bases with no gene match: 6. Germline values: CDR1 SGHRS, CDR2 YFSETQ. The DNA of the CDR3 is TGCGCCAGCAGCTTGGAGGTTCTAGCGGGGGGTAATGAGCAGTTCTTC. Amino acid sequence: CASSLEVLAGGNEQFF.

V usage is TRBV28 and J usage is TRBJ1-1; 8 bases match TRBD1. The CDR3 contains 14 residues. CDR1 is MDHEN and CDR2 is SYDVKM in the germline V gene. V was clipped by 2 bases and J by 7 bases; unmatched bases: 6. The chain's CDR3 is CASSLEDREGEAFF. The CDR3 DNA reads TGTGCCAGCAGTTTAGAGGACAGGGAAGGTGAAGCTTTCTTT.

The chain is built from TRBV21-1 and TRBJ2-4; TRBD1 is the table's D call and was not checked against the DNA. TRBV21-1 is assigned pseudogene status. CDR3 length: 16 amino acids. CDR3 in amino acids: CASSKVPTGHQNIQYF. DNA of the CDR3: TGTGCCAGCAGCAAAGTTCCGACGGGACACCAAAACATTCAGTACTTC.

The V gene is TRBV27, the J gene TRBJ1-4; D not certain. The CDR3 has 18 residues. Trimming stripped 0 bases from V and 4 bases from J, with 18 bases between. Germline lookup yields CDR1 MNHEY and CDR2 SMNVEV (reference sequence). As DNA, the CDR3 is TGTGCCAGCAGTTTATCGAATCTGGGAGGTCCGGTTAATGAAAAACTGTTTTTT. This sequence encodes CASSLSNLGGPVNEKLFF.

This chain uses TRBV5-4 with TRBJ2-2, with a possible D match to TRBD2 (5 bases). The CDR3 has 13 amino acids. Germline CDR1 is SGHNT and CDR2 is YYREEE (reference sequence). CDR3 DNA: TGTGTCCTCGGGGTTCCGAACACCGGGGAGCTGTTTTTT. This sequence encodes CVLGVPNTGELFF. The variable domain in full, with the rest retrieved from reference TRBV5-4 and TRBJ2-2, is ETGVTQSPTHLIKTRGQQVTLRCSSQSGHNTVSWYQQALGQGPQFIFQYYREEENGRGNFPPRFSGLQFPNYSSELNVNALELDDSALYLCVLGVPNTGELFFGEGSRLTVL.

V is TRBV19 and J is TRBJ1-3; weak D call: TRBD1 (6 bases). Germline CDR1 reads LNHDA; CDR2 reads SQIVND (reference sequence). Trimming pared 9 bases from V and 3 bases from J, leaving 9 bases between. This CDR3 is 12 amino acids long. CDR3 sequence: CASGDIGNTIYF. CDR3 nucleotides: TGTGCCAGCGGGGACATTGGAAACACCATATATTTT.

The rearrangement uses TRBV15 and TRBJ1-2, with D perhaps matching TRBD1 (5 bases). Trimming shortened V by 0 bases and J by 7 bases, and 18 bases separated the two germline ends. The V gene's germline CDR1 is LNHNV and CDR2 YYDKDF (reference sequence). The CDR3 totals 16 residues. CDR3: CATSRDTGGTRSGYTF. CDR3 coding DNA: TGTGCCACCAGCAGAGATACGGGGGGGACTAGGAGTGGCTACACCTTC.

The V call is TRBV30, the J call TRBJ2-1, with 8 bases fitting TRBD2. Germline CDR1 is GTSNPN and CDR2 is SVGIG (reference sequence). This CDR3 contains 16 residues. V was pared by 2 bases and J by 0 bases, with 6 bases of the junction left unmatched. The chain's CDR3 is CAWSPGGAFSYNEQFF. The CDR3 DNA sequence: TGTGCCTGGAGTCCGGGGGGGGCTTTCTCCTACAATGAGCAGTTCTTC.